Detailed here is one T cell receptor beta chain. What it binds is unknown. The V gene's germline CDR1 is SGDLS and CDR2 YYNGEE. Between the trimmed V and J ends, which lost 3 bases and 3 bases, there was a span of 11 bases. CDR3 length: 14 residues. PCR involved 60 Vbeta and 13 Jbeta primers. Assay used: immunoSEQ multiplex PCR; TCRdb lists only in-frame clones, some missing. This sample has approximately 77,000 clones, with around 79% found just once. The entry originates in a study of cytomegalovirus exposure and HLA in healthy donors. Study-wide findings and caveats: TCR beta V- and J-gene trimming was later associated with a missense DCLRE1C variant.

The source material was PBMCs. The V and J genes are TRBV9 and TRBJ2-3; a weak D match, TRBD2 (7 bases). The TCR was taken from a man aged 40-50 years in good health and CMV-seronegative. The CDR3 sequence: CASSDRGATDTQYF. The CDR3 nucleotides are TGTGCCAGCAGCGATCGGGGGGCGACAGATACGCAGTATTTT.